Sequencing of this T cell receptor beta chain was carried out in a study of T and B cells in COVID-19 patients. About the study: Peripheral blood came from COVID-19 patients with active infection or after recovery. Median age was about 35 years in the recovered cohort and around 67 years in the active-infection cohort.

Turning to this clonotype: Its specificity is unknown.

Trimming removed 0 bases at V and 4 bases at J, with 5 bases between. CDR3 length: 13 residues. The germline CDR1 and CDR2 sequences are SGHRS and YFSETQ. Study-wide results and caveats: Blood from mildly ill patients while symptomatic, and early samples from severe cases, were scarce. Patients with COVID-19 reportedly showed strongly skewed T cell receptor beta variable and joining gene usage.

Each TRB amplification used roughly 220-550 ng of genomic DNA from blood. TRB rearrangements were amplified by multiplex PCR with BIOMED2 TRB-A/B primers. TCRdb called the multiplex PCR reads again in MiXCR, with one record for every CDR3 protein. The table has 20,000 to 30,000 distinct CDR3 sequences, approximately 32% seen once. The source of this sequence is a human donor who had recovered from COVID-19. Sequencing was done on a sample of blood. V usage is TRBV5-1 and J usage is TRBJ2-1; no firm D call. The CDR3, as DNA: TGCGCCAGCAGCTTGGTGCTATACAATGAGCAGTTCTTC. It encodes CASSLVLYNEQFF.